This entry lists 18 T cell receptor beta chains sequenced from one sample in a study of blood T cell repertoires in COVID-19. The table came from immunoSEQ multiplex PCR; TCRdb's copy has only in-frame clones and leaves some out. The table lists 150,000 to 200,000 clones, more than 85% of them singletons. What was sequenced was peripheral blood. These receptor sequences come from a woman aged 55-69 years with COVID-19, enrolled during active disease.

The genes are TRBV5-6 and TRBJ2-3, with 9 bases that match TRBD2. After removal of 0 bases from V and 4 bases from J, the junction contained 3 bases not matched to a gene. Germline V gene data show CDR1 as SGHDT and CDR2 as YYEEEE. CDR3 length equals 15 residues. CDR3 region: CASSLGGLASDTQYF. CDR3 DNA sequence: TGTGCCAGCAGCTTGGGTGGACTAGCGTCAGATACGCAGTATTTT.

J is TRBJ2-1 and V is TRBV27, with TRBD2 matching over 14 bases. This CDR3 comprises 17 residues. From germline, CDR1 is MNHEY and CDR2 SMNVEV (reference sequence). V shed 5 bases, J shed 7 bases, and the junction held 10 bases outside the gene matches. The CDR3 bases are TGTGCCAGCAGTCGCCTAATGACTAGCGGGGGGGTTAATGAGCAGTTCTTC. Translated: CASSRLMTSGGVNEQFF.

The sample holds one count of this clone. V and J are TRBV19 and TRBJ2-5; 12 bases are a match to TRBD1. Unmatched junction bases numbered 10, after V lost 2 bases and J lost 6 bases. The CDR3 runs 17 residues. Germline V gives CDR1 LNHDA, CDR2 SQIVND (reference sequence). The CDR3 nucleotides are TGTGCCAGTAGTATATCCCCCGGGACAGGGGGCGCGAAGACCCAGTACTTC. Encoded protein: CASSISPGTGGAKTQYF.

The CDR3 nucleotides read TGCGCCAGCAGCCAGGTGACAGGGTCGATGGCCACTGAAGCTTTCTTT. Amino acids: CASSQVTGSMATEAFF. This chain links TRBV4-3 with TRBJ1-1, with 7 nucleotides matching TRBD1. Germline lookup yields CDR1 LGHNA and CDR2 YSLEER. J was trimmed by 4 bases and V by 3 bases; bases with no gene match: 11. This CDR3 has 16 amino acids.

The chain uses TRBV7-2 and TRBJ2-5, with TRBD2 matching 15 bases. Germline V gives CDR1 SGHTA, CDR2 FQGNSA. This CDR3 region has 18 residues. After removal of 5 bases from V and 5 bases from J, the junction contained 12 bases not matched to a gene. The CDR3 DNA is TGTGCCAGCAGCCCAGGGACTAGCGGGGGGCCCCAGTGGGAGACCCAGTACTTC. Residues: CASSPGTSGGPQWETQYF.

The V gene is TRBV29-1, the J gene TRBJ1-2; 8 bases align to TRBD1. V was pared by 7 bases and J by 6 bases, with 4 bases of the junction left unmatched. CDR3 length: 11 amino acids. From germline, CDR1 is SQVTM and CDR2 ANQGSEA. CDR3 coding DNA: TGCAGCGAAAAGACAGGGGATGGCTACACCTTC. Residues: CSEKTGDGYTF.

Written as DNA, the CDR3 is TGTGCCACCAAAAAATCGGACAGAGCGAATTCACCCCTCCACTTT. Protein product: CATKKSDRANSPLHF. V gene TRBV6-4 combines with J gene TRBJ1-6, with D possibly being TRBD1 (6 bases). V lost 10 bases, J lost 7 bases, and 20 bases lay in between. CDR3 size: 15 residues. Germline V gene data show CDR1 as MRHNA and CDR2 as SNTAGT.

The chain has TRBV4-3 and TRBJ1-6; tentative D call: TRBD1 (5 bases). V lost 1 base, J lost 7 bases, and 8 bases lay in between. CDR3 length: 14 amino acids. Germline V gives CDR1 LGHNA, CDR2 YSLEER. CDR3 DNA sequence: TGCGCCAGCAGCCAAGGAGACAGAAATTCACCCCTCCACTTT. Its protein product is CASSQGDRNSPLHF.

This chain links TRBV5-5 with TRBJ1-3; D is uncertain. V was cut by 4 bases and J by 1 base, with 9 bases left in between. Looked up from germline, CDR1 is SGHKS and CDR2 is YYEKEE (reference sequence). The CDR3 loop spans 14 amino acids. The chain's CDR3 is CASSEQLSGNTIYF. The CDR3 coding sequence is TGTGCCAGCAGCGAACAGCTATCTGGAAACACCATATATTTT.

The chain employs TRBV21-1 and TRBJ2-4; the tabulated D call, TRBD2, remains unverified against the DNA. TRBV21-1 is described as a pseudogene. This CDR3 is built from 17 residues. CDR3 region: CASSKFEAPEPKNIQYF. Here the CDR3 DNA reads TGTGCCAGCAGCAAATTTGAGGCTCCTGAACCCAAAAACATTCAGTACTTC.

The chain carries TRBV19 and TRBJ1-2, with D possibly TRBD1 on 6 matching bases. The CDR3 is 14 residues long. In germline, CDR1 is LNHDA, CDR2 SQIVND (reference sequence). V lost 3 bases, J lost 6 bases, and 14 bases lay in between. CDR3 nucleotide sequence: TGTGCCAGTAGTATGGGGGGGACAAACCATGGCTACACCTTC. Translated: CASSMGGTNHGYTF.

The gene calls are TRBV29-1 and TRBJ2-7; TRBD2 agrees at 7 bases. The CDR3 sequence is 13 residues long. The germline CDR1 and CDR2 sequences are SQVTM and ANQGSEA. V shed 2 bases, J shed 7 bases, and the junction held 8 bases outside the gene matches. CDR3 nucleotide sequence: TGCAGCGTTGAACGGCAGTCGCGGGGGGAGCAGTACTTC. It yields the protein CSVERQSRGEQYF.

The chain carries TRBV3-1 (or the pseudogene TRBV3-2) and TRBJ1-2; D is possibly TRBD1 (5 bases). This CDR3 contains 15 residues. Between the trimmed V and J ends, which lost 8 bases and 6 bases, there was a span of 22 bases. Germline lookup yields CDR1 LGHDT and CDR2 YNNKEL (reference sequence). CDR3 residues: CASSPLVARVDGYTF. The DNA for the CDR3 is TGTGCCAGCTCCCCCCTGGTTGCCAGGGTCGATGGCTACACCTTC.

The chain uses TRBV27 and TRBJ1-5; a weak D match, TRBD1 (5 bases). The germline CDR1 and CDR2 sequences are MNHEY and SMNVEV (reference sequence). The CDR3 is 16 amino acids. The V end lost 5 bases, the J end lost 0 bases, and 14 bases lay between the germline ends. CDR3 sequence (DNA): TGTGCCAGCAGTCAAGCTCAGGGAAGTAGCAATCAGCCCCAGCATTTT. Its translation: CASSQAQGSSNQPQHF.

The rearrangement uses TRBV19 and TRBJ2-7, with D perhaps matching TRBD1 (5 bases). Trimming left V 5 bases short and J 4 bases short, with 9 bases between. The length of the CDR3 is 12 residues. Germline V CDR1 and CDR2: LNHDA, SQIVND (reference sequence). Here the CDR3 DNA reads TGTGCCAGTAGTGATACAGGTTACGAGCAGTACTTC. Its protein product is CASSDTGYEQYF.

The chain uses TRBV18 and TRBJ1-6, with TRBD1 identical over 8 bases. V lost 4 bases to trimming and J lost 8 bases; unmatched junction nucleotides: 4. The CDR3 runs to 14 residues. CDR1 is KGHSH, CDR2 LQKENI, per germline. CDR3: CASSRTGSDSPLHF. The CDR3 bases are TGTGCCAGCTCACGGACAGGGAGCGATTCACCCCTCCACTTT.

The chain employs TRBV19 and TRBJ1-1; TRBD1 is a possible D gene (6 bases). Germline V gene lookup returns CDR1 LNHDA and CDR2 SQIVND (reference sequence). There are 15 residues in the CDR3. V was clipped by 2 bases and J by 2 bases, with 12 bases between them. Here the CDR3 reads CASSILDRRNTEAFF. CDR3 nucleotide sequence: TGTGCCAGTAGTATATTAGACAGGAGAAACACTGAAGCTTTCTTT.

CDR3 coding DNA: TGTGCCAGCAGCCCCGGAGCTTTTGGCTACACCTTC. It encodes CASSPGAFGYTF. The rearrangement links TRBV7-2 to TRBJ1-2; D unclear. V was trimmed by 5 bases and J by 7 bases, leaving 11 bases between them. CDR3 length: 12 amino acids. The germline CDR1 and CDR2 sequences are SGHTA and FQGNSA.